A selection of T cell receptor beta chains follows, all from one sample in a study of T cell responses to AZD1222 COVID-19 vaccine. Assay used: immunoSEQ multiplex PCR; TCRdb lists only in-frame clones, some missing. This table holds around 150,000 clones, around 90% found once. The sample consisted of peripheral blood, taken on day 0 of AZD1222 vaccination. These receptors were obtained from an adult in good health. Both conserved end residues are part of each CDR3. The order of the fields is J gene, clone size, D gene, CDR3 length, V gene, CDR3 protein. The D gene is left open where the match is weak. Only some rows state a clone size, as once, few, many or a class for expanded clones.

TRBJ2-1,.,TRBD2,16,TRBV5-6,CASSFDLAGANNEQFF
TRBJ1-2,.,.,14,TRBV6-2/TRBV6-3,CASNPIQGNYGYTF
TRBJ2-3,once,.,14,TRBV7-2,CASSFRQASDTQYF
TRBJ1-1,.,.,12,TRBV27,CASTQRDTEAFF
TRBJ1-2,.,.,13,TRBV7-9,CASSLDGIYGYTF
TRBJ1-2,.,TRBD1,13,TRBV3-1/TRBV3-2,CASSRGQDYGYTF
TRBJ2-5,.,TRBD1,15,TRBV10-1,CASSEIRGPQETQYF
TRBJ2-1,.,TRBD1,16,TRBV7-9,CASSLEYQGAGNEQFF
TRBJ2-7,.,.,20,TRBV3-1/TRBV3-2,CASSQEWGFWGRRSSYEQYF
TRBJ2-6,.,.,15,TRBV5-5,CASSLEHSGANVLTF
TRBJ2-3,.,TRBD1,17,TRBV7-2,CASSATLQGGSTDTQYF
TRBJ1-2,.,.,14,TRBV19,CASNGLHTNYGYTF
TRBJ2-1,.,.,15,TRBV7-9,CASSSTSSSYNEQFF
TRBJ2-7,.,.,13,TRBV5-1,CASSPTSSYEQYF
TRBJ2-5,.,.,13,TRBV10-3,CAISESLTETQYF
TRBJ2-7,.,.,17,TRBV28,CASTSTIRGLGSYEQYF
TRBJ1-1,.,.,15,TRBV10-3,CAISDPDSPNTEAFF
TRBJ2-2,.,.,13,TRBV7-3,CASSSRGTGELFF
TRBJ2-2,few,.,15,TRBV3-1/TRBV3-2,CASNPMGREPGELFF
TRBJ2-7,.,TRBD2,15,TRBV27,CASSLGTSGRNEQYF
TRBJ2-5,.,TRBD2,21,TRBV6-4,CASSDHWTPPTSGRGPETQYF
TRBJ2-7,.,.,15,TRBV7-3,CASSWFLEGSYEQYF
TRBJ1-1,.,.,14,TRBV10-2,CASSLGFMNTEAFF
TRBJ1-5,.,.,12,TRBV10-3,CAIRDGNQPQHF
TRBJ1-5,.,.,13,TRBV24-1,CATSDSPGPPQHF
TRBJ1-1,.,TRBD1,14,TRBV2,CASTEGQGGTEAFF
TRBJ1-1,few,.,13,TRBV5-1,CASSLEANTEAFF
TRBJ1-5,.,.,12,TRBV6-5,CASGRVEGPQHF
TRBJ1-1,.,.,16,TRBV4-1,CASSQEIGGVNTEAFF